The T cell receptor (beta chain) under discussion was sequenced for a study of T cells in Graves' hyperthyroidism and ophthalmopathy. The CDR3 has 14 residues. Trimming pared 5 bases from V and 5 bases from J, leaving 12 bases between. CDR1 KGHDR and CDR2 SFDVKD come from the germline V gene. Amplification of TCR beta CDR3 regions was performed using RNA transcripts as template. First-round RT-PCR of the TCR CDR3 relied on the HTBI primer set. MiXCR, run by TCRdb on the multiplex PCR reads, gives a single entry per CDR3 protein. The data show some 510,000 distinct CDR3 sequences, with 46% seen just once and about 8.2% held by the top ten.

This chain connects TRBV24-1 to TRBJ1-5; D might be TRBD1 (5 bases). The source of this sequence is a woman aged 18-29 years with Graves' hyperthyroidism. Material: peripheral blood or thyroid tissue (not recorded which). CDR3 in amino acids: CATSGRERDQPQHF. As DNA, the CDR3 is TGTGCCACCAGTGGCAGGGAGAGGGATCAGCCCCAGCATTTT.